This T cell receptor beta chain was identified in a study of T cells in Graves' hyperthyroidism and ophthalmopathy. Broader study findings: Researchers found most expanded thyroid clonotypes above 0.001 in blood as well.

Deletions cut 5 bases from V and 3 bases from J, with 4 bases between. The CDR3 has 12 residues. CDR1 is MNHEY, CDR2 SMNVEV, per germline (reference sequence). The source material, RNA transcripts, was used to amplify TCR beta CDR3 regions. An initial round of RT-PCR targeting the TCR CDR3 relied on the HTBI primer set. TCRdb recomputed calls from the multiplex PCR reads with MiXCR, one row per CDR3 protein. The sample consists of 550,000 to 650,000 distinct CDR3 sequences, approximately 14% of them appearing once. This clonotype was observed many times. Its antigen is not known. The sequence derives from a woman aged 30 to 39 with Graves' hyperthyroidism that later progressed to Graves' ophthalmopathy. The sequenced sample consisted of blood. This chain joins TRBV27 and TRBJ2-2; unclear D gene. The CDR3: CASSGDTGELFF. The DNA for the CDR3 is TGTGCCAGCAGTGGGGACACCGGGGAGCTGTTTTTT.